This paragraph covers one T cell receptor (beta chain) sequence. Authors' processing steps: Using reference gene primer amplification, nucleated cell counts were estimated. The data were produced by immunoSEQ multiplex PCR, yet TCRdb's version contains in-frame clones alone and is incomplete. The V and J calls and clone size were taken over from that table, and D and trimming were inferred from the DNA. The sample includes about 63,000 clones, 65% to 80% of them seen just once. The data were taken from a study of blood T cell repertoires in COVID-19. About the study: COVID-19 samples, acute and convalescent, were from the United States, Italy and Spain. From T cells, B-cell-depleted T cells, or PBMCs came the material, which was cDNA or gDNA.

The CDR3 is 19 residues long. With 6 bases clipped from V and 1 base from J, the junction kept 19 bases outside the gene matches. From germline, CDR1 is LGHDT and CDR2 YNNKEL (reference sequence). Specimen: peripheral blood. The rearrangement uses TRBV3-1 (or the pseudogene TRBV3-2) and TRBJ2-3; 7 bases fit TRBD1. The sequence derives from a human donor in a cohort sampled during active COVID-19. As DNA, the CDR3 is TGTGCCAGCAGGCTCACGACAGGGTGGAGATTCGTGGGCACAGATACGCAGTATTTT. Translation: CASRLTTGWRFVGTDTQYF.